This TCR beta chain was identified during a study of blood T cell repertoires in COVID-19. Sequencing used immunoSEQ multiplex PCR; TCRdb keeps in-frame clones, though not all of them. The sample records about 120,000 clones, 79% being singletons. The germline gives CDR1 LGHNA, CDR2 YSLEER. The CDR3 length is 16 residues. Trimming removed 1 base from V and 5 bases from J; junction bases left unmatched: 5. V and J are TRBV4-3 and TRBJ2-5; 12 bases align to TRBD1. Input material: peripheral blood. The clonotype was recovered from a woman of 80 years or more with acute or convalescent COVID-19. CDR3 loop: CASSQGGTGGYETQYF. The CDR3 bases are TGCGCCAGCAGCCAAGGGGGGACAGGGGGCTATGAGACCCAGTACTTC.